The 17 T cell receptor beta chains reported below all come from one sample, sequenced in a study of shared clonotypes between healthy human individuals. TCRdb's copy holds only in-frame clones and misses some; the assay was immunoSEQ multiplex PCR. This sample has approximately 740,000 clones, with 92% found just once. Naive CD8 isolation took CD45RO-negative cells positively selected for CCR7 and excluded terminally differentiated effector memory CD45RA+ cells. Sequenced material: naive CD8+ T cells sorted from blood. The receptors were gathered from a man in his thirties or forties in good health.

CDR3 bases: TGTGCCAGCACCCTCCGCCAGGGTGGCGCCTACGAGCAGTACTTC. Encoded protein: CASTLRQGGAYEQYF. The rearrangement joins TRBV11-1 to TRBJ2-7, with D possibly being TRBD1 (5 bases). Trimming took 7 bases from V and 2 from J, leaving 18 bases between them. Looked up from germline, CDR1 is SGHAT and CDR2 is FQDESV (reference sequence). CDR3 length: 15 amino acids.

The CDR3 DNA follows: TGTGCCAGCAGCCAATTAACTAGCGGGGCGTACAATGAGCAGTTCTTC. Translation gives CASSQLTSGAYNEQFF. The chain uses TRBV14 and TRBJ2-1; 10 nucleotides line up with TRBD2. The germline CDR1 and CDR2 sequences are SGHDN and FVKESK. This CDR3 region has 16 residues. The V segment lost 2 bases and the J segment 4 bases; nucleotides outside the gene matches: 5.

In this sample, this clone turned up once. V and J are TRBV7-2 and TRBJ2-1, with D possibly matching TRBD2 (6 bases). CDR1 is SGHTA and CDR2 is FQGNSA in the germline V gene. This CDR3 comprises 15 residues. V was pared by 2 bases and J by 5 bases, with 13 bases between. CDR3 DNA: TGTGCCAGCAGCTTATTCCCGGGAGAGGACAATGAGCAGTTCTTC. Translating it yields CASSLFPGEDNEQFF.

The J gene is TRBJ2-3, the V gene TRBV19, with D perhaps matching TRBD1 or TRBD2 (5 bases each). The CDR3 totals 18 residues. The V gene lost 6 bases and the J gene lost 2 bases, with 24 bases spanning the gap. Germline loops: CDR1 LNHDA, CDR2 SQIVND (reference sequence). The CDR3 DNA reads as TGTGCCAGTAGCCTGGACTTCGTAGGGGTATCATACACAGATACGCAGTATTTT. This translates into CASSLDFVGVSYTDTQYF.

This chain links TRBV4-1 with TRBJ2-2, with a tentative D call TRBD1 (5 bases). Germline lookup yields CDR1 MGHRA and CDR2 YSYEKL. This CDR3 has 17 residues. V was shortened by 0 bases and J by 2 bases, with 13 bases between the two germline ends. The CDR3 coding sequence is TGCGCCAGCAGCCAAGATAAGGCCAGGGCAAACACCGGGGAGCTGTTTTTT. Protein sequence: CASSQDKARANTGELFF.

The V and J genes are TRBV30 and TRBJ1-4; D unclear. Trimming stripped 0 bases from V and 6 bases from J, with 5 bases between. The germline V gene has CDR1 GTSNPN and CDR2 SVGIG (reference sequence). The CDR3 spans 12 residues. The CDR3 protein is CAWSVNHEKLFF. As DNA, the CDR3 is TGTGCCTGGAGTGTCAATCATGAAAAACTGTTTTTT. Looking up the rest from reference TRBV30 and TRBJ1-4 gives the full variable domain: SQTIHQWPATLVQPVGSPLSLECTVEGTSNPNLYWYRQAAGRGLQLLFYSVGIGQISSEVPQNLSASRPQDRQFILSSKKLLLSDSGFYLCAWSVNHEKLFFGSGTQLSVL.

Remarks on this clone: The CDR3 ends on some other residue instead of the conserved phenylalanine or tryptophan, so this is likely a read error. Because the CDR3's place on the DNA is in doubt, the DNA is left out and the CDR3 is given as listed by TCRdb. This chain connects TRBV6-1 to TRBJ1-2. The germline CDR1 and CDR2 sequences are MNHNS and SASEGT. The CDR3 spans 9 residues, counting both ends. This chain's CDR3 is CASSEAPPD.

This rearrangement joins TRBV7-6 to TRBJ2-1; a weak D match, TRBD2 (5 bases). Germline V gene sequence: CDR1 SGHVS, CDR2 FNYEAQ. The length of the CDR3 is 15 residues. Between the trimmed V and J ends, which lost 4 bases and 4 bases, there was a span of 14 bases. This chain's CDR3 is CASSSEGGDYNEQFF. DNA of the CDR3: TGTGCCAGCAGCTCCGAGGGCGGAGATTACAATGAGCAGTTCTTC.

The CDR3 region has the DNA TGTGCCAGCAGTCCCACAGGGAACAATCAGCCCCAGCATTTT. Protein sequence: CASSPTGNNQPQHF. The rearrangement links TRBV27 to TRBJ1-5, with D perhaps matching TRBD1 (6 bases). This CDR3 has 14 residues. V was shortened by 5 bases and J by 3 bases, with 11 bases between the two germline ends. Germline V gene lookup returns CDR1 MNHEY and CDR2 SMNVEV (reference sequence).

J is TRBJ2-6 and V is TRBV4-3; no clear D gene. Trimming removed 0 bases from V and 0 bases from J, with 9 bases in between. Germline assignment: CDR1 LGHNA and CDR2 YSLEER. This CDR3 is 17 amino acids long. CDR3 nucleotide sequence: TGCGCCAGCAGCCAAGAAATCGTCCTCTCTGGGGCCAACGTCCTGACTTTC. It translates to CASSQEIVLSGANVLTF.

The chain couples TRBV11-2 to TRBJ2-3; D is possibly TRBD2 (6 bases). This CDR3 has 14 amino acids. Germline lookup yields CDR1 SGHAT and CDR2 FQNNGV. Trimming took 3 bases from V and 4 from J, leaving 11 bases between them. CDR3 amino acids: CASSFDGSSDTQYF. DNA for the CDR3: TGTGCCAGCAGCTTCGACGGGAGTTCAGATACGCAGTATTTT.

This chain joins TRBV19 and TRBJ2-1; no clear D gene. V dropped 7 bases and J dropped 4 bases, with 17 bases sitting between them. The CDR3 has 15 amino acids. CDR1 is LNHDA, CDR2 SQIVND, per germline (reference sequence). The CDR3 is CASTPVPTDYNEQFF. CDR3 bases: TGTGCCAGTACCCCTGTCCCCACGGATTACAATGAGCAGTTCTTC.

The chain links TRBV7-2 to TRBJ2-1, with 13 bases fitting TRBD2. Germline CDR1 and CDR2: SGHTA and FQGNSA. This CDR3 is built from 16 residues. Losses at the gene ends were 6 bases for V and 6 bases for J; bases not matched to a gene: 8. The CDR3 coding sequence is TGTGCCAGCAGTTTACTAGCGGGAGGGCCCTCCAATGAGCAGTTCTTC. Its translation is CASSLLAGGPSNEQFF. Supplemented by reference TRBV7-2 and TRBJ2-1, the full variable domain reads GAGVSQSPSNKVTEKGKDVELRCDPISGHTALYWYRQSLGQGLEFLIYFQGNSAPDKSGLPSDRFSAERTGGSVSTLTIQRTQQEDSAVYLCASSLLAGGPSNEQFFGPGTRLTVL.

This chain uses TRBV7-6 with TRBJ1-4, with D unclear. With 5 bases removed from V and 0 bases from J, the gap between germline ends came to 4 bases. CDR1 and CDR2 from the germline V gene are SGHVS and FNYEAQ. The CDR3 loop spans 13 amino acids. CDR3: CASSVSTNEKLFF. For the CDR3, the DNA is TGTGCCAGCAGCGTTTCAACTAATGAAAAACTGTTTTTT.

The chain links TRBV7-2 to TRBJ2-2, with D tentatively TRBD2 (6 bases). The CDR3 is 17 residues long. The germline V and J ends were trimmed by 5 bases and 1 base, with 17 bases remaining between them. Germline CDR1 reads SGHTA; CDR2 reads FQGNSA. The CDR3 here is CASSPHQASVNTGELFF. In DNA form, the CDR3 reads TGTGCCAGCAGCCCCCATCAGGCTAGCGTGAACACCGGGGAGCTGTTTTTT.

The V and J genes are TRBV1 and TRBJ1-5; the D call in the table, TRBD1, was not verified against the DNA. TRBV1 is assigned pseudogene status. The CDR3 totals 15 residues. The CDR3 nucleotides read TGCACCAGCAGCCAAGACTGGGCAGGCAATCAGCCCCAGCATTTT. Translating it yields CTSSQDWAGNQPQHF.

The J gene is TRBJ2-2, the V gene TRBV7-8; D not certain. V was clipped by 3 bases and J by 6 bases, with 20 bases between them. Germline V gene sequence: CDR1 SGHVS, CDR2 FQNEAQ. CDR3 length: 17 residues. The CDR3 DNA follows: TGTGCCAGCAGCTTTAGCCGGGTCTACCTCCCCGCCGGGGAGCTGTTTTTT. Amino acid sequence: CASSFSRVYLPAGELFF.